The present T cell receptor beta chain was sequenced within a study of beta chain features in type 1 diabetes. Study outcomes and limitations: The similarity of naive, central memory and Treg TCRB repertoires appeared greater among patients than among healthy donors. The VDJ junctions of type 1 diabetes patients carried fewer insertions and more deletions.

There are 13 residues in the CDR3. V was cut by 4 bases and J by 3 bases, with 7 bases left in between. CDR1 MDHEN and CDR2 SYDVKM come from the germline V gene. Points on this clone: Its antigen is not known.

Reverse transcribing all isolated RNA meant expressed TCRB transcripts were sequenced. Clones were sequenced by immunoSEQ multiplex PCR, and TCRdb holds only the in-frame ones, with some missing. The sample holds under 150,000 clones, roughly 53% seen once. Sequenced material: Tregs from blood. This sequence was found in a young man in good health. The chain has TRBV28 and TRBJ1-5; D not certain. CDR3 in DNA: TGTGCCAGCAGTTGGGCTATCAATCAGCCCCAGCATTTT. This translates into CASSWAINQPQHF.